Below are 12 T cell receptor beta chains sequenced from a single sample in a study of identical twins. TCRdb ran MiXCR on the 5' RACE reads and lists one entry per CDR3 protein. The profile covers roughly 750,000 distinct CDR3 sequences, with approximately 22% appearing a single time and roughly 4% taken by the ten largest. These data were also reused for a study on T cells expressing NK-cell markers.

Sequenced sample: PBMCs. The receptors were sampled from a woman aged 18-29 years in good health.

This clonotype was observed many times. V is TRBV29-1 and J is TRBJ2-1, with D perhaps matching TRBD2 (5 bases). This CDR3 region has 14 residues. V was clipped by 3 bases and J by 5 bases, with 14 bases between them. From germline, CDR1 is SQVTM and CDR2 ANQGSEA. The CDR3 bases are TGCAGCGTTGATCTAGGGAGAGGTAACAATGAGCAGTTCTTC. It encodes CSVDLGRGNNEQFF.

The chain recombines TRBV12-3 or TRBV12-4 with TRBJ2-2; D remains unclear. The CDR3 loop spans 15 amino acids. Trimming shortened V by 6 bases and J by 6 bases, and 17 bases separated the two germline ends. The CDR3 region has the DNA TGTGCCAGCAGCCGAGTCCCTCTAGGCTCCGGGGAGCTGTTTTTT. Translated, it gives CASSRVPLGSGELFF.

The chain joins TRBV5-1 to TRBJ2-2, with D uncertain. Germline V CDR1 and CDR2: SGHRS, YFSETQ. V gave up 7 bases and J gave up 6 bases, with 7 bases separating them. The CDR3 has 11 amino acids. CDR3: CASPVAGELFF. The DNA of the CDR3 is TGCGCCAGCCCCGTGGCCGGGGAGCTGTTTTTT.

CDR3 sequence (DNA): TGTGCCAGCAGTCAGGAGGGACAGGGGGCCAACGAGCAGTACTTC. It specifies CASSQEGQGANEQYF. This chain joins TRBV2 and TRBJ2-7, with 12 bases identical to TRBD1. Looked up from germline, CDR1 is SNHLY and CDR2 is FYNNEI. CDR3 size: 15 residues. J gave up 5 bases and V 5 bases, and 7 bases lay outside the gene matches.

V and J are TRBV11-2 and TRBJ2-5, with D unclear. Between the trimmed V and J ends, which lost 5 bases and 4 bases, there was a span of 5 bases. Germline CDR1 reads SGHAT; CDR2 reads FQNNGV. CDR3 size: 11 residues. The CDR3 DNA sequence: TGTGCCAGCAGCCGTTCAGAGACCCAGTACTTC. Protein: CASSRSETQYF.

In this sample, this clonotype turned up many times. The chain uses TRBV4-3 and TRBJ2-5, with TRBD2 identical over 8 bases. This CDR3 is built from 15 residues. V lost 4 bases, J lost 7 bases, and 11 bases stayed unmatched. In germline, CDR1 is LGHNA, CDR2 YSLEER. The CDR3 sequence: CASSRNSGTRGTQYF. The CDR3 region has the DNA TGCGCCAGCAGCCGTAACTCCGGGACTAGGGGGACCCAGTACTTC.

The sample holds a few counts of this clonotype. This sequence joins TRBV5-5 and TRBJ2-1; tentative D call: TRBD2 (6 bases). Trimming took off 1 base at V and 10 bases at J, with 12 bases between the two ends. The CDR3 spans 13 residues. The germline CDR1 and CDR2 sequences are SGHKS and YYEKEE (reference sequence). CDR3 DNA: TGTGCCAGCAGCTTGTTTGCGGGGTTAGAGCAGTTCTTC. Residues: CASSLFAGLEQFF.

In its sample, this clonotype was seen a few times. The chain is built from TRBV7-9 and TRBJ1-1; 8 nucleotides line up with TRBD1. CDR3 length equals 15 residues. Germline CDR1 and CDR2: SEHNR and FQNEAQ (reference sequence). The ends lost 5 bases at V and 6 bases at J; junction bases unmatched: 11. Here the CDR3 DNA reads TGTGCCAGCAGCACACCTTGGACAGGGTTGGCTGAAGCTTTCTTT. It codes for CASSTPWTGLAEAFF.

The V gene is TRBV3-1, the J gene TRBJ2-4, with D perhaps TRBD2 (5 bases). V shed 0 bases and J shed 7 bases, with 13 bases lying between them. Germline CDR1 LGHDT, CDR2 YNNKEL (reference sequence). The CDR3 is made up of 15 amino acids. CDR3 nucleotides: TGTGCCAGCAGCCAAGAGGAGCGGCGAGGGAACATTCAGTACTTC. Translating it yields CASSQEERRGNIQYF.

There are a few counts of this clonotype. The rearrangement joins TRBV12-3 or TRBV12-4 to TRBJ2-7, with a tentative D call TRBD1 (5 bases). V was clipped by 1 base and J by 2 bases, with 18 bases between them. The CDR3 has 17 amino acids. CDR3: CASSLDGGVGRAYEQYF. The CDR3 DNA sequence: TGTGCCAGCAGTTTAGATGGTGGAGTAGGCAGGGCCTACGAGCAGTACTTC.

V gene TRBV5-1 combines with J gene TRBJ2-6, with no clear D. There are 16 residues in the CDR3. V was cut by 3 bases and J by 2 bases, with 12 bases left in between. Germline CDR1 SGHRS, CDR2 YFSETQ. The CDR3 DNA is TGCGCCAGCAGCTCCTTACAAGCCGCTGGGGCCAACGTCCTGACTTTC. It is translated as CASSSLQAAGANVLTF.

CDR3: CATSKAGAFYEQYF. CDR3 bases: TGTGCCACCAGCAAAGCGGGAGCCTTCTACGAGCAGTACTTC. J is TRBJ2-7 and V is TRBV15; TRBD2 matches at 8 bases. Germline CDR1 LNHNV, CDR2 YYDKDF (reference sequence). The CDR3 is made up of 14 amino acids. V gave up 4 bases and J gave up 3 bases; unmatched junction bases: 5.